This T cell receptor beta chain was sequenced for a study of blood T cells in healthy people across ages. The sample holds many counts of this clonotype. Together with a sample-barcoded 5' primer, a J-beta primer mix was included in a second PCR lasting about 7 to 11 cycles. TCRdb fed the 5' RACE reads into MiXCR, producing one record per CDR3 protein. The data contain hundreds of thousands of distinct CDR3 sequences, roughly 43% of them singletons. Germline-derived CDR1 and CDR2 are MDHEN and SYDVKM. Trimming left V 6 bases short and J 5 bases short, with 20 bases between. CDR3 size: 16 residues. The sample consisted of blood. The V and J genes are TRBV28 and TRBJ1-5; no clear D gene. This receptor was taken from a man at least 80 years old in good health. CDR3 sequence reads: CASSSVAPGVDQPQHF. The DNA of the CDR3 is TGTGCCAGCAGCTCAGTTGCCCCGGGCGTGGATCAGCCCCAGCATTTT.